Shown below are 4 T cell receptor beta chains from a single sample sequenced in a study of CD8+ T cells in alopecia areata. After isolation, RNA underwent reverse transcription to generate cDNA as the sequencing template. Produced via immunoSEQ multiplex PCR; TCRdb's table is partial and in-frame only. Found here are approximately 100,000 clones, approximately 63% of them singletons; the top ten hold over 15%. Treatment given: oral pan-JAK inhibitor, 5-10 mg twice daily. The sequencing here drew on CD8+ T cells sorted from blood, taken between weeks 55 and 65, from a patient treated with tofacitinib. The receptors come from a human donor with alopecia areata.

There are many counts of this clone. The rearrangement links TRBV11-2 to TRBJ2-2; 8 bases fit TRBD1. The V gene end was trimmed by 5 bases and the J gene end by 9 bases; junction bases not matched to a gene: 11. The CDR3 is 15 amino acids. Germline CDR1 is SGHAT and CDR2 is FQNNGV. The chain's CDR3 is CASSQQGGIPRELFF. The DNA of the CDR3 is TGTGCCAGCAGCCAACAGGGGGGTATTCCCCGGGAGCTGTTTTTT.

In regard to this clone: This specimen includes other DNA sequences encoding the same CDR3. The V gene is TRBV27, the J gene TRBJ2-7; D gene ambiguous. This CDR3 region has 13 residues. The V gene lost 2 bases and the J gene lost 2 bases, with 7 bases spanning the gap. Germline-derived CDR1 and CDR2 are MNHEY and SMNVEV (reference sequence). CDR3: CASSLGQTYEQYF. The CDR3 DNA reads TGTGCCAGCAGTTTAGGGCAGACCTACGAGCAGTACTTC.

This rearrangement joins TRBV5-5 to TRBJ2-7; 11 bases match TRBD1. The CDR3 spans 15 residues. In germline, CDR1 is SGHKS, CDR2 YYEKEE (reference sequence). V was clipped by 4 bases and J by 0 bases; unmatched bases: 3. CDR3 bases: TGTGCCAGCAGCCAGGACAGGGGGCTCTCCTACGAGCAGTACTTC. Its protein product is CASSQDRGLSYEQYF.

The rearrangement links TRBV7-9 to TRBJ1-1; tentative D call: TRBD1 (5 bases). Per germline, CDR1 SEHNR and CDR2 FQNEAQ (reference sequence). The CDR3 contains 14 residues. Trimming pared 4 bases from V and 1 base from J, leaving 10 bases between. DNA of the CDR3: TGTGCCAGCAGCTCGGGTGGGGCGAACACTGAAGCTTTCTTT. It codes for CASSSGGANTEAFF.